This entry lists 5 T cell receptor beta chains sequenced from one sample in a study of post-analysis software for immune sequencing data. Antigens for these TCRs are unknown. Broader study findings: Elevated frequency relative to controls characterized roughly five TRBV segments in patients, TRBV5-6, TRBV5-1 and TRBV20-1 among them.

Unique molecular identifiers had been added to the TCR beta cDNA libraries. MiXCR, run by TCRdb on the PCR reads, gives a single entry per CDR3 protein. The repertoire includes around 440,000 distinct CDR3 sequences, less than 45% of them detected once, and 9% to 13% sits in the top ten. Sequenced input: blood. Source of these receptors: a girl aged 5-17 years with multiple sclerosis.

The chain couples TRBV5-1 to TRBJ2-1, with 7 nucleotides matching TRBD2. Germline V gives CDR1 SGHRS, CDR2 YFSETQ. The CDR3 has 14 residues. J lost 6 bases, V lost 0 bases, and 3 bases had no gene match. The CDR3: CASSLGLAPNEQFF. CDR3 nucleotide sequence: TGCGCCAGCAGCTTGGGACTAGCCCCCAATGAGCAGTTCTTC.

V usage is TRBV4-2 and J usage is TRBJ2-7, with 8 bases identical to TRBD2. Per the germline V gene, CDR1 is LGHNA and CDR2 is YNFKEQ. This CDR3 spans 14 amino acids. Losses at the gene ends were 1 base for V and 6 bases for J; bases not matched to a gene: 5. CDR3 DNA sequence: TGTGCCAGCAGCCAAGCCCGGGAGGGCCCCGAGCAGTACTTC. Its protein is CASSQAREGPEQYF.

The chain has TRBV20-1 and TRBJ2-7; 7 bases fit TRBD2. After removal of 3 bases from V and 7 bases from J, the junction contained 3 bases not matched to a gene. CDR1 DFQATT and CDR2 SNEGSKA come from the germline V gene (reference sequence). The CDR3 is made up of 11 amino acids. CDR3 DNA: TGCAGTGCTAGGGGAGGGCGGGAGCAGTACTTC. Its protein is CSARGGREQYF.

The chain employs TRBV7-2 and TRBJ2-1; TRBD1 matches 7 bases. The length of the CDR3 is 14 residues. Germline CDR1 is SGHTA and CDR2 is FQGNSA. With V trimmed by 1 base and J by 7 bases, 4 bases remained unmatched. The DNA for the CDR3 is TGTGCCAGCAGCTTAGGGGGACAGCTTAATGAGCAGTTCTTC. Its translation is CASSLGGQLNEQFF.

The chain links TRBV4-1 to TRBJ2-6; maybe TRBD2 (5 bases). The CDR3 extends over 17 amino acids. Trimming took 1 base from V and 2 from J, leaving 12 bases between them. Per the germline V gene, CDR1 is MGHRA and CDR2 is YSYEKL. DNA for the CDR3: TGCGCCAGCAGCCAAGTTCTGGGTAGCGCTGGGGCCAACGTCCTGACTTTC. Amino acid sequence: CASSQVLGSAGANVLTF.